This T cell receptor beta chain emerged from a study of tumor and adjacent non-tumor tissue in lung cancer (dated by TCRdb to 2017 to 2018). For the wider study: By cancer type, the cohort comprised 11 to 12 adenocarcinoma patients, 2 squamous cell carcinoma patients and 1 small cell lung cancer patient. A total of some 130,000,000 productive TCRbeta reads were generated by sequencing, corresponding to an average of roughly 4.1 million reads per sample. The study compared bulk TCRbeta repertoires between lung tumor tissue and matched distant non-tumor lung tissue from over 13 lung cancer patients. Among the approximately 15 patients, ages ranged from about 31 to 80 years, about 10 were men and 5 were women, and disease was TNM stage I to III. Approximately 31 paired specimens, one tumor and one normal lung sample per patient, were profiled by TCRbeta CDR3 sequencing. Results the study describes overall, beyond this receptor: Because peripheral blood was not sequenced, the blood TCRbeta repertoires of the lung cancer patients in the study went unexamined. With only about 16 patients in the cohort, the authors noted that larger samples and more detailed clinical data are needed. The sequencing platform is not named in the methods, and unique molecular identifiers are not mentioned. Tumor tissue showed significantly higher TCR diversity (inverse Simpson) than normal lung tissue, at 431.37 vs 166.20 (P = 0.0075, Mann-Whitney U test). The top 100 clones made up a significantly larger cumulative share of the repertoire in normal lung than in tumor tissue. Younger patients had significantly higher TCR diversity, and higher tumor TCR diversity was associated with shorter overall and disease-free survival.

The germline V gene yields SQVTM for CDR1 and ANQGSEA for CDR2. The CDR3 contains 15 residues, cysteine and phenylalanine counted. The retained sequence is limited to the CDR3, 45 bases, with the frame set at the first base. V is trimmed back by 4 bases and J by 11 bases, and the junction contains 14 bases that no gene match accounts for. Receptor amplification or capture employed multiplex PCR. Sequencer: Illumina HiSeq 2500. TCRbeta libraries were constructed through three rounds of nested PCR with primers (Table S4) according to protocols adapted from ARM-PCR. Before sequencing, PCR products of 200-500 bp were excised from the gel and purified with the QIAquick gel extraction kit. The authors' pipeline ran thus. Trimmomatic was used to clean the reads, FLASH merged the cleaned reads into complete CDR3 sequences, and MiTCR assigned the sequences to V(D)J germline segments. Clonal diversity was computed as the inverse Simpson's index with VDJtools. In-frame sequences without a premature stop codon were defined as productive reads. The raw public reads went through TCRdb reprocessing: fastp at Q25, MiXCR clone calling, in-frame beta chains kept. Rows merge per CDR3 protein into single entries with the most common DNA and genes. TCRdb, not the authors, supplied the V and J calls. The sample profile shows 70,000 to 90,000 distinct CDR3 sequences; around 70% of them were found once. The ten largest clones represent 25% to 35% of the sample.

Bulk unsorted tissue served as the source for RNA extraction, and RNA quality was assessed using a NanoDrop ND-1000 and an Agilent 2100. Distant non-tumor tissue taken more than 3 cm from the tumor edge was used as the normal lung sample. The donors were newly diagnosed lung cancer patients admitted for thoracic surgery in China from August to November 2014 who had not received prior chemotherapy. The study excluded patients who had received radiotherapy or chemotherapy before or who had another cancer at the same time. Surgical tissue pieces of about 1-2.3 cm3 were preserved in RNAlater solution and were kept at -80 degrees C until use. On this clonotype: Its binding antigen is unknown. No much larger clone is present one base from it, and per-base qualities are unavailable.

The sequencing sample was made of distant non-tumor lung tissue. The sequence is built from TRBV29-1 and TRBJ2-2; TRBD2 fits 9 bases in the junction. This clonotype originated in a woman aged 50 to 60 with non-small cell lung cancer. The CDR3 protein sequence reads: CSVVLLAGGVSELFF. The DNA sequence reads TGCAGCGTTGTTCTCTTGGCGGGAGGGGTCAGTGAGCTGTTTTTT.